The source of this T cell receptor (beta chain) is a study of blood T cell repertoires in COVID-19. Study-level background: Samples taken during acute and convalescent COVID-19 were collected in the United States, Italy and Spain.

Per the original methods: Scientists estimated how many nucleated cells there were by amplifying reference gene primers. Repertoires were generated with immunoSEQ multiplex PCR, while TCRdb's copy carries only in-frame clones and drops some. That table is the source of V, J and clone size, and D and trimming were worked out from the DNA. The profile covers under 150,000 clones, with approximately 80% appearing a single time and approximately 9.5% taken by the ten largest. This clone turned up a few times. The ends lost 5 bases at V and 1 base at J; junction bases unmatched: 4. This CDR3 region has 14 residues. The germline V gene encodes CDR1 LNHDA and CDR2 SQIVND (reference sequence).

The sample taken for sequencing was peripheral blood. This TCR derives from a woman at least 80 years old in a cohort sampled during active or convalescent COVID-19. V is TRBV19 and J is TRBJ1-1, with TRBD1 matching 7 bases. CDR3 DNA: TGTGCCAGTAGTCCGGGACAGAAGAACACTGAAGCTTTCTTT. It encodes CASSPGQKNTEAFF. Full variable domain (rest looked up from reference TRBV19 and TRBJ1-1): DGGITQSPKYLFRKEGQNVTLSCEQNLNHDAMYWYRQDPGQGLRLIYYSQIVNDFQKGDIAEGYSVSREKKESFPLTVTSAQKNPTAFYLCASSPGQKNTEAFFGQGTRLTVV.